This TCR beta chain is from a study of CD8 T cells in ankylosing spondylitis. Study-wide results and limits: In ankylosing spondylitis blood, a motif of seven to nine highly homologous TCR beta variants appeared characteristic.

TCRdb processed the 5' RACE reads anew with MiXCR; each CDR3 protein has one entry. The sample lists hundreds of thousands of distinct CDR3 sequences; about 24% were seen once. Germline assignment: CDR1 SNHLY and CDR2 FYNNEI. V was trimmed by 7 bases and J by 0 bases, leaving 3 bases between them. The length of the CDR3 is 11 residues. Concerning this clonotype: The antigen remains unidentified.

This TCR came from a male donor with ankylosing spondylitis. This rearrangement joins TRBV2 to TRBJ2-5; D uncertain. Sequences were obtained from blood, either unsorted or a sorted T cell fraction (not recorded which). The CDR3 loop reads CASNYQETQYF. DNA for the CDR3: TGTGCCAGCAACTACCAAGAGACCCAGTACTTC.